The sequence of this T cell receptor (beta chain) was determined in a study of CD8 T cells in Susac syndrome. Study observations and caveats: The study conceded that relatively few individuals underwent its TCR sequencing and HLA analysis.

The authors reverse transcribed roughly 0.5 to 1 ug RNA with random hexamers. Amplification of TCR beta CDR3 used immunoSEQ multiplex PCR across 54 Vbeta and 13 Jbeta. Each CDR3 protein gets one entry after TCRdb re-called the immunoSEQ multiplex PCR reads with MiXCR. This sample carries fewer than 250,000 distinct CDR3 sequences, roughly 92% of them seen once, and the ten largest clones take around 0.13%. TCR beta sequencing was performed on blood CD8+ and CD4+ T cells. TEMRA cells were FACS-enriched and CD8+ and CD4+ T cells negatively isolated. A word on this clonotype: Its antigen is not identified.

This CDR3 is built from 16 residues. V shed 5 bases, J shed 9 bases, and the junction held 12 bases outside the gene matches. Germline V gene sequence: CDR1 SEHNR, CDR2 FQNEAQ (reference sequence). This receptor was obtained from a human donor with multiple sclerosis. The V call is TRBV7-9, the J call TRBJ2-1, with TRBD2 matching 11 bases. The sample comprised CD8+ T cells from PBMCs. CDR3 loop: CASSQALAGAAGEQFF. CDR3 DNA: TGTGCCAGCAGCCAGGCACTAGCGGGGGCCGCCGGTGAGCAGTTCTTC.